A single sample is the source of the 5 T cell receptor beta chains below, sequenced in a study of STAT5B mutations in CD4+ large granular lymphocyte leukemia. Method: immunoSEQ multiplex PCR; TCRdb's copy keeps in-frame clones and lacks some. The table includes around 30,000 clones, about three quarters detected once. Source material: CD4+ T cells from blood buffy coats. Every receptor here comes from a human donor in good health.

The chain combines TRBV5-1 with TRBJ2-3, with TRBD1 matching 9 bases. V lost 4 bases to trimming and J lost 1 base; unmatched junction nucleotides: 4. Germline V gene sequence: CDR1 SGHRS, CDR2 YFSETQ. This CDR3 has 15 amino acids. As DNA, the CDR3 is TGCGCCAGCAGCGGGACAGGGATTCGCACAGATACGCAGTATTTT. Protein sequence: CASSGTGIRTDTQYF.

This clone has only a few counts. The chain links TRBV11-1 to TRBJ1-2, with D hard to call. The V end lost 5 bases, the J end lost 2 bases, and 12 bases lay between the germline ends. CDR1 is SGHAT, CDR2 FQDESV, per germline (reference sequence). The CDR3 is 14 residues long. The DNA for the CDR3 is TGTGCCAGCAGCGAGAGCGTACAGAACTATGGCTACACCTTC. This gives the protein CASSESVQNYGYTF.

This chain connects TRBV19 to TRBJ2-1; tentatively, D is TRBD1 (7 bases). CDR1 and CDR2 (germline): LNHDA, SQIVND (reference sequence). V lost 10 bases and J lost 5, with 30 bases in between. This CDR3 has 18 residues. The CDR3 loop reads CATIRRLEGAPPDNEQFF. CDR3 coding DNA: TGTGCCACTATAAGGAGGCTGGAGGGGGCTCCTCCGGACAATGAGCAGTTCTTC.

The chain recombines TRBV28 with TRBJ1-4; D not resolved. Germline lookup yields CDR1 MDHEN and CDR2 SYDVKM. V shed 3 bases and J shed 7 bases, with 9 bases lying between them. The length of the CDR3 is 13 residues. The CDR3 spells CASSFLGSEKLFF. CDR3 in DNA: TGTGCCAGCAGTTTTTTGGGGAGTGAAAAACTGTTTTTT.

The genes are TRBV7-8 and TRBJ2-5, with 9 bases that match TRBD2. With V trimmed by 5 bases and J by 4 bases, 8 bases remained unmatched. The CDR3 is 15 amino acids. Germline assignment: CDR1 SGHVS and CDR2 FQNEAQ. CDR3 nucleotide sequence: TGTGCCAGCAGCGTTTTAGCGGGAGATGGAGAGACCCAGTACTTC. Amino acid sequence: CASSVLAGDGETQYF.